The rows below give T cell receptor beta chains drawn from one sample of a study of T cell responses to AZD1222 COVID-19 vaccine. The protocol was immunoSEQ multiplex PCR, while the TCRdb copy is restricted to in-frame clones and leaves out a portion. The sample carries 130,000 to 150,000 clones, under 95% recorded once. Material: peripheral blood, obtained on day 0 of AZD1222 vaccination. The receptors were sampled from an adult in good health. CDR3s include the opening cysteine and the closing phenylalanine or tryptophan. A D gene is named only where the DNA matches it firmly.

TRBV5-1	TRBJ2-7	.	CASSSQGYEQYF
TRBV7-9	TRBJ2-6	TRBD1	CASSFGQGGANVLTF
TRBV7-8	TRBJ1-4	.	CASSLGGGIEKLFF
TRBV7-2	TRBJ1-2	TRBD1	CASSSDRGTDGYTF
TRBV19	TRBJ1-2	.	CASSIEGTFYGYTF
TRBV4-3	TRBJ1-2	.	CASSQGQHGYTF
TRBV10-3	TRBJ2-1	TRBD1	CAIRAGTGDNEQFF
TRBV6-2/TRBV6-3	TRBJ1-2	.	CASSPPGGGYTF
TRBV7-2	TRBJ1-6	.	CASSLEAFLNSPLHF
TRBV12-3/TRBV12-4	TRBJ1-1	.	CASSQVNTEAFF
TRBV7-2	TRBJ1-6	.	CASSLLRMGSPLHF